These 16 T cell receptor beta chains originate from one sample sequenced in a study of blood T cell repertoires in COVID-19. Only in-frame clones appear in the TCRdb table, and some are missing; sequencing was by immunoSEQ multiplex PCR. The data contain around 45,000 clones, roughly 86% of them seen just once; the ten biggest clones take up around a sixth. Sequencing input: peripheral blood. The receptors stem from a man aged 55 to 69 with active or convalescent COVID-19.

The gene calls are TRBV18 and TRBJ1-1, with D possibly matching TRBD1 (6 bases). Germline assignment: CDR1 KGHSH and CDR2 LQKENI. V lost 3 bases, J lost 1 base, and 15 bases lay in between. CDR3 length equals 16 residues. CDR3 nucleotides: TGTGCCAGCTCACCCCTGGCAGGGACACAGAACACTGAAGCTTTCTTT. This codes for CASSPLAGTQNTEAFF.

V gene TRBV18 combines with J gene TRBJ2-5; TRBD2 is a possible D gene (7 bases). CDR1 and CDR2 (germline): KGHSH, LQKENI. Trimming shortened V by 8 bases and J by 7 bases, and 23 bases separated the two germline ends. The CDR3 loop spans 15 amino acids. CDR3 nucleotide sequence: TGTGCCAGCCCTAGGGGGGGCCAACAAGATGGGACCCAGTACTTC. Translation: CASPRGGQQDGTQYF.

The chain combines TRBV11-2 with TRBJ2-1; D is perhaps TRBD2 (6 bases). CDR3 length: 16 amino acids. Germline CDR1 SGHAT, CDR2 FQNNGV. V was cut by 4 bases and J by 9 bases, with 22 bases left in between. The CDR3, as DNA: TGTGCCAGCAGCTCCCTAGGAGGAGGGCAGGGCACTGAGCAGTTCTTC. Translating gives CASSSLGGGQGTEQFF. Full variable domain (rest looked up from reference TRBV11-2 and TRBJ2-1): EAGVAQSPRYKIIEKRQSVAFWCNPISGHATLYWYQQILGQGPKLLIQFQNNGVVDDSQLPKDRFSAERLKGVDSTLKIQPAKLEDSAVYLCASSSLGGGQGTEQFFGPGTRLTVL.

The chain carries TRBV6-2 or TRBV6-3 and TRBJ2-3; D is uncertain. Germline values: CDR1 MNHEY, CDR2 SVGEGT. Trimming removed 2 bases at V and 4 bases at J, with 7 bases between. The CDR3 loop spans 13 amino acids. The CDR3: CASSYGRADTQYF. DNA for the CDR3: TGTGCCAGCAGTTACGGTCGGGCAGATACGCAGTATTTT.

The CDR3: CASSPIGQGYEQYF. DNA for the CDR3: TGTGCCAGCAGCCCGATTGGACAGGGCTACGAGCAGTACTTC. The rearrangement links TRBV5-4 to TRBJ2-7; TRBD1 matches at 8 bases. Germline CDR1 and CDR2: SGHNT and YYREEE (reference sequence). The CDR3 spans 14 residues. V shed 4 bases and J 3 bases; nucleotides not matched to a gene: 6.

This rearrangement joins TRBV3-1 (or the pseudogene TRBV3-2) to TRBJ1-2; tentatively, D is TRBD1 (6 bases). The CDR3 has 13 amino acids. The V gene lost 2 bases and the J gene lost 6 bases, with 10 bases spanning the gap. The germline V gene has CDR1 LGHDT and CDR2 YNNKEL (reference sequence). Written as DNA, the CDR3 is TGTGCCAGCAGCCAACAGGGGCGTAATGGCTACACCTTC. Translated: CASSQQGRNGYTF.

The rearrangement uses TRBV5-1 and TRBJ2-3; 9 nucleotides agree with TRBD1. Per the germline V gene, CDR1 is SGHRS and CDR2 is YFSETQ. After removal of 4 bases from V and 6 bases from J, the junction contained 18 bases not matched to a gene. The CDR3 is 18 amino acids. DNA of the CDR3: TGCGCCAGCAGCCAGGCCACAGGGGGCGCGAGGGGTAGGGATACGCAGTATTTT. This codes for CASSQATGGARGRDTQYF.

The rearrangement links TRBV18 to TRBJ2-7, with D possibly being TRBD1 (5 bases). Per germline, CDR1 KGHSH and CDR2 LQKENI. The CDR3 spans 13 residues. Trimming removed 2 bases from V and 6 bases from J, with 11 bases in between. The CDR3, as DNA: TGTGCCAGCTCACCAGGCAGGGAAGGCGAGCAGTACTTC. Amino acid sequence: CASSPGREGEQYF.

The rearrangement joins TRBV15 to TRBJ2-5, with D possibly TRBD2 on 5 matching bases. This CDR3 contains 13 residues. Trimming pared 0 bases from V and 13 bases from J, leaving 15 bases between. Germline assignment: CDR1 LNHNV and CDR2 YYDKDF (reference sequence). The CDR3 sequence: CATSRDQWRASYF. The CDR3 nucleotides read TGTGCCACCAGCAGAGATCAGTGGCGGGCCTCGTACTTC.

CDR3 protein: CSVDRLSLAFF. CDR3 nucleotide sequence: TGCAGTGTAGACCGACTAAGTTTAGCTTTCTTT. The V and J genes are TRBV20-1 and TRBJ1-1; D remains ambiguous. The CDR3 is 11 residues long. The V gene's germline CDR1 is DFQATT and CDR2 SNEGSKA (reference sequence). Trimming removed 7 bases at V and 10 bases at J, with 16 bases between.

Here the CDR3 DNA reads TGTGCCAGCAGCCCGGGTTATGGCAATCAGCCCCAGCATTTT. Amino acid sequence: CASSPGYGNQPQHF. The V call is TRBV7-9, the J call TRBJ1-5; D gene unclear. This CDR3 contains 14 residues. Trimming cost V 5 bases and J 2 bases, with 10 bases left between them. From germline, CDR1 is SEHNR and CDR2 FQNEAQ (reference sequence).

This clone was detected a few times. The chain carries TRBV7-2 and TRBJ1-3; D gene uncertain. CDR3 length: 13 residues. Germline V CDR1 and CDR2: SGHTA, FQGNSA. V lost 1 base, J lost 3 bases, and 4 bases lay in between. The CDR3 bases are TGTGCCAGCAGCTTAGTTAGTGGAAACACCATATATTTT. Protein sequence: CASSLVSGNTIYF. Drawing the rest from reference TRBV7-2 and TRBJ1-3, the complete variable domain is GAGVSQSPSNKVTEKGKDVELRCDPISGHTALYWYRQSLGQGLEFLIYFQGNSAPDKSGLPSDRFSAERTGGSVSTLTIQRTQQEDSAVYLCASSLVSGNTIYFGEGSWLTVV.

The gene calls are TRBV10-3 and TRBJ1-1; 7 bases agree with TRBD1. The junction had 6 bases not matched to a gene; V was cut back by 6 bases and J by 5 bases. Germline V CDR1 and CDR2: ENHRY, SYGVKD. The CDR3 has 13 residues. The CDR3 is CAISLDRLTEAFF. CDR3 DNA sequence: TGTGCCATCAGCTTGGACAGGTTGACTGAAGCTTTCTTT.

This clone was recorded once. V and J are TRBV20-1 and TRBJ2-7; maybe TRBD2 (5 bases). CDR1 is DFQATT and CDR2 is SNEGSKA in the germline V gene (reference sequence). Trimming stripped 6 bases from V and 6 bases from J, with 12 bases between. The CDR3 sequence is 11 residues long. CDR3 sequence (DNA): TGCAGTGCCGGGGAACGTGGCGAGCAGTACTTC. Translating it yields CSAGERGEQYF.

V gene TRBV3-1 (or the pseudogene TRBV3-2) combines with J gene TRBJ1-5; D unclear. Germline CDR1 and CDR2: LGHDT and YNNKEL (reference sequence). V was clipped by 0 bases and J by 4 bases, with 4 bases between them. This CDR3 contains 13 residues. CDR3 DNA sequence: TGTGCCAGCAGCCAAGATATAAATCAGCCCCAGCATTTT. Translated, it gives CASSQDINQPQHF.

CDR3 sequence (DNA): TGTGCCAGCAGCCCTTTCTCGAACACCGGGGAGCTGTTTTTT. This sequence encodes CASSPFSNTGELFF. J is TRBJ2-2 and V is TRBV2; D unresolved. The germline V and J ends were trimmed by 6 bases and 0 bases, with 8 bases remaining between them. CDR1 and CDR2 (germline): SNHLY, FYNNEI. This CDR3 is built from 14 residues.